The entry below describes one TCR beta chain. This specimen belongs to a study of shared T cell receptors in the human thymus. Assay used: immunoSEQ multiplex PCR; TCRdb lists only in-frame clones, some missing. The data contain about 660,000 clones, 85% to 90% of them seen just once; the ten biggest clones take up approximately 0.011%. This CDR3 is 15 amino acids long. Germline values: CDR1 ENHRY, CDR2 SYGVKD. V lost 2 bases to trimming and J lost 7 bases; unmatched junction nucleotides: 6. This sample also belongs to another study, concerning human thymus T cells. From that study: Immunologically healthy infants in Finland undergoing congenital heart defect surgery were the donors. Corrective heart surgery yielded the resections from which the thymus tissue came. Gene usage for V and J segments appeared biased in thymic and blood repertoires. Highly overlapping thymic repertoires in unrelated individuals were reported by related research.

V usage is TRBV10-3 and J usage is TRBJ2-2, with 8 nucleotides matching TRBD2. The origin of this receptor is a boy under two years old with a congenital heart defect. Sequencing used thymocytes. CDR3 loop: CAISETGTSGGELFF. CDR3 DNA sequence: TGTGCCATCAGTGAGACCGGGACTAGTGGCGGGGAGCTGTTTTTT.